One and the same sample provided the 3 T cell receptor beta chains below, sequenced in a study of T-cell memory formation after mild COVID-19. Via MiXCR, TCRdb re-called the 5' RACE reads, giving one row per CDR3 protein. This sample has some 120,000 distinct CDR3 sequences, with approximately 15% found just once. Specimen: PBMCs or a T cell subset sorted from them (not recorded which). The source is a man younger than 35 who had mild COVID-19 (a few samples of this study predate the infection). Cell type and time point are not known.

This clonotype was seen only a few times. CDR3: CSARVGVGGETQYF. For the CDR3, the DNA is TGCAGTGCTAGAGTGGGGGTAGGGGGAGAGACCCAGTACTTC. The rearrangement uses TRBV20-1 and TRBJ2-5; D perhaps matches TRBD1 (6 bases). V lost 1 base to trimming and J lost 4 bases, with 13 bases between them. Per the germline V gene, CDR1 is DFQATT and CDR2 is SNEGSKA (reference sequence). The CDR3 runs to 14 residues.

A few counts support this clonotype. This chain links TRBV7-9 with TRBJ2-7; no firm D call. The length of the CDR3 is 13 residues. Germline lookup yields CDR1 SEHNR and CDR2 FQNEAQ (reference sequence). V lost 4 bases and J 7 bases, leaving 14 bases between the germline ends. CDR3 bases: TGTGCCAGCAGCTCCCTCGACGTGGGGGAGCAGTACTTC. This gives the protein CASSSLDVGEQYF.

This clonotype was picked up a small number of times. CDR3 DNA sequence: TGCGCCAGCAGCTCCGGTGCGGGACAGGGCTACAATGAGCAGTTCTTC. It translates to CASSSGAGQGYNEQFF. J is TRBJ2-1 and V is TRBV5-1; the match to TRBD1 covers 9 bases. Trimming at V came to 3 bases and at J to 3 bases, leaving 7 bases not matched to a gene. This CDR3 region has 16 residues. The germline gives CDR1 SGHRS, CDR2 YFSETQ.